The rows below give T cell receptor beta chains drawn from one sample of a study of blood T cell repertoires in COVID-19. Only in-frame clones appear in the TCRdb table, and some are missing; sequencing was by immunoSEQ multiplex PCR. The table has fewer than 200,000 clones, more than 75% seen once. The sample taken for sequencing was peripheral blood. All receptors derive from a woman between 65 and 79 years old with COVID-19, enrolled during active disease. Both conserved end residues are part of each CDR3. The D gene is left open where the match is weak. Only some rows state a clone size, as once, few, many or a class for expanded clones.

>.|TRBV7-8|TRBJ1-3|.
CASSLVSVSGNTIYF
TGTGCCAGCAGCTTAGTCTCCGTCTCTGGAAACACCATATATTTT
>TRBD1|TRBV6-5|TRBJ1-5|few
CASRQQGSNQPQHF
TGTGCCAGCAGGCAACAGGGGAGCAATCAGCCCCAGCATTTT
>.|TRBV19|TRBJ2-7|.
CASSIQGTNEQYF
TGTGCCAGTAGTATACAGGGGACCAACGAGCAGTACTTC
>.|TRBV10-3|TRBJ2-7|.
CAISALAVSGGEQYF
TGTGCCATCAGTGCACTAGCGGTCTCAGGGGGGGAGCAGTACTTC
>.|TRBV5-1|TRBJ2-1|.
CASSPTEYNEQFF
TGCGCCAGCAGCCCTACTGAATACAATGAGCAGTTCTTC
>.|TRBV29-1|TRBJ2-2|.
CSGMGIRGTGELFF
TGCAGCGGGATGGGGATTCGGGGAACCGGGGAGCTGTTTTTT
>.|TRBV5-5|TRBJ1-3|few
CASSTFTGTGNTIYF
TGTGCCAGCAGCACATTTACAGGGACTGGAAACACCATATATTTT
>TRBD1|TRBV3-1/TRBV3-2|TRBJ2-5|.
CASSTGTESRTQYF
TGTGCCAGCAGCACCGGGACAGAGAGTCGGACCCAGTACTTC
>TRBD2|TRBV5-6|TRBJ2-2|once
CASLLAGSNTGELFF
TGTGCCAGCCTGCTAGCGGGATCGAACACCGGGGAGCTGTTTTTT
>TRBD2|TRBV10-3|TRBJ2-1|once
CATGTSGSWYEQFF
TGTGCCACCGGAACTAGCGGGAGTTGGTATGAGCAGTTCTTC
>.|TRBV19|TRBJ2-1|.
CASTTSTSSWEQFF
TGTGCCAGTACTACCTCGACTAGTTCGTGGGAGCAGTTCTTC
>.|TRBV30|TRBJ1-6|few
CAWSVSARDNSPLHF
TGTGCCTGGAGTGTATCCGCACGGGATAATTCACCCCTCCACTTT
>TRBD1|TRBV6-5|TRBJ2-7|.
CASSLTGSSYEQYF
TGTGCCAGCAGTTTGACAGGGAGTTCCTACGAGCAGTACTTC
>TRBD1|TRBV29-1|TRBJ1-1|.
CSVERDRVSTEAFF
TGCAGCGTTGAGAGGGACAGGGTTTCGACTGAAGCTTTCTTT
>TRBD1|TRBV6-2/TRBV6-3|TRBJ1-5|.
CASSVGTGVDQPQHF
TGTGCCAGCAGTGTCGGGACAGGAGTTGATCAGCCCCAGCATTTT
>TRBD1|TRBV7-3|TRBJ1-1|.
CASSPDRENTEAFF
TGTGCCAGCAGCCCGGACAGGGAGAACACTGAAGCTTTCTTT
>.|TRBV9|TRBJ2-1|once
CASSPAGAGISYNEQFF
TGTGCCAGCAGCCCCGCTGGGGCGGGAATCTCCTACAATGAGCAGTTCTTC
>TRBD2|TRBV4-3|TRBJ2-7|.
CASSQVAGDWYEQYF
TGCGCCAGCAGCCAAGTCGCGGGAGATTGGTACGAGCAGTACTTC
>TRBD1|TRBV7-9|TRBJ1-1|.
CASSGQGASTEAFF
TGTGCCAGCAGCGGACAGGGGGCGAGTACTGAAGCTTTCTTT
>TRBD2|TRBV19|TRBJ2-3|.
CASGRAGEGTDTQYF
TGTGCCAGCGGACGTGCGGGGGAAGGCACAGATACGCAGTATTTT
>TRBD1|TRBV27|TRBJ1-5|.
CASSRGQTNQPQHF
TGTGCCAGCAGTAGGGGACAGACTAATCAGCCCCAGCATTTT
>.|TRBV9|TRBJ2-3|.
CASSVGFQSTSTDTQYF
TGTGCCAGCAGCGTAGGGTTCCAGTCGACTAGCACAGATACGCAGTATTTT
>TRBD1|TRBV29-1|TRBJ2-7|once
CSAWTGGDTYEQYF
TGCAGCGCCTGGACAGGAGGTGATACTTACGAGCAGTACTTC
>TRBD2|TRBV6-5|TRBJ2-1|.
CASNGLAGVSDEQFF
TGTGCCAGCAACGGACTAGCGGGAGTTTCGGATGAGCAGTTCTTC
>TRBD1|TRBV5-1|TRBJ1-2|.
CASSRTGGDYGYTF
TGCGCCAGCAGCCGGACAGGGGGCGACTATGGCTACACCTTC
>.|TRBV30|TRBJ2-2|.
CAWSPPINPAGELFF
TGTGCCTGGAGTCCCCCTATTAACCCGGCCGGGGAGCTGTTTTTT
>.|TRBV7-3|TRBJ2-6|few
CASSQSGGAGANVLTF
TGTGCCAGCAGCCAAAGTGGAGGTGCTGGGGCCAACGTCCTGACTTTC
>TRBD1|TRBV2|TRBJ1-6|.
CASRRDRDNSPLHF
TGTGCCAGCAGACGGGACAGGGACAATTCACCCCTCCACTTT
>TRBD1|TRBV15|TRBJ1-4|.
CATSRDRDTNEKLFF
TGTGCCACCAGCAGGGACAGGGACACTAATGAAAAACTGTTTTTT
>.|TRBV12-5|TRBJ2-5|.
CASGLVQGGILNQETQYF
TGTGCTAGTGGTTTGGTACAAGGGGGTATCCTCAATCAAGAGACCCAGTACTTC
>.|TRBV19|TRBJ1-4|.
CASSIGRVNEKLFF
TGTGCCAGTAGTATAGGCAGGGTTAATGAAAAACTGTTTTTT
>TRBD1|TRBV19|TRBJ1-2|.
CASSVGTGGLNYGYTF
TGTGCCAGTAGTGTCGGGACAGGAGGGCTAAACTATGGCTACACCTTC
>.|TRBV5-1|TRBJ2-7|.
CASSLGGDGSYEQYF
TGCGCCAGCAGCTTGGGCGGCGACGGCTCCTACGAGCAGTACTTC
>.|TRBV6-1|TRBJ2-3|.
CASSDLVHTAQENTDTQYF
TGTGCCAGCAGTGATTTGGTTCATACCGCGCAAGAAAACACAGATACGCAGTATTTT
>TRBD1|TRBV24-1|TRBJ2-2|.
CATSDFGTVGELFF
TGTGCCACCAGTGACTTTGGGACAGTTGGGGAGCTGTTTTTT
>.|TRBV28|TRBJ2-4|.
CASTFHGMTATRYF
TGTGCCAGCACCTTTCATGGTATGACAGCAACGAGGTACTTC
>.|TRBV3-1/TRBV3-2|TRBJ1-2|.
CASSLRDPGTRGYTF
TGTGCCAGCAGCCTGCGGGACCCTGGAACGAGGGGCTACACCTTC
>.|TRBV6-1|TRBJ2-1|.
CASSEVLQGAGRGSQFF
TGTGCCAGCAGTGAAGTATTGCAGGGGGCAGGGCGGGGGTCCCAGTTCTTC
>TRBD2|TRBV19|TRBJ2-1|.
CASSKYGGTSGTDEQFF
TGTGCCAGTAGTAAATACGGCGGGACTAGCGGGACTGATGAGCAGTTCTTC
>.|TRBV6-6|TRBJ1-2|.
CASSTIPTGANYGYTF
TGTGCCAGCAGTACCATACCGACAGGAGCTAACTATGGCTACACCTTC